This paragraph reports one T cell receptor beta chain. This sample is drawn from a study of CD4+ T cells in melanoma. Profiling relied on immunoSEQ multiplex PCR, and the TCRdb table lists in-frame clones only, not all of them. In the table there are some 16,000 clones, roughly four fifths of which are singletons. The ends were cut back, 5 bases at V and 3 bases at J, with 8 bases in the middle. CDR1 is MNHNY and CDR2 is SVGAGI in the germline V gene (reference sequence). The CDR3 is 13 amino acids. The sequence derives from a human donor with melanoma. The J gene is TRBJ2-4, the V gene TRBV6-6; the D gene is possibly TRBD2 (5 bases). The sample consisted of cells from a culture (not recorded whether cultured in vitro). The CDR3 protein is CASSGLVKNIQYF. For the CDR3, the DNA is TGTGCCAGCAGTGGACTGGTCAAAAACATTCAGTACTTC.